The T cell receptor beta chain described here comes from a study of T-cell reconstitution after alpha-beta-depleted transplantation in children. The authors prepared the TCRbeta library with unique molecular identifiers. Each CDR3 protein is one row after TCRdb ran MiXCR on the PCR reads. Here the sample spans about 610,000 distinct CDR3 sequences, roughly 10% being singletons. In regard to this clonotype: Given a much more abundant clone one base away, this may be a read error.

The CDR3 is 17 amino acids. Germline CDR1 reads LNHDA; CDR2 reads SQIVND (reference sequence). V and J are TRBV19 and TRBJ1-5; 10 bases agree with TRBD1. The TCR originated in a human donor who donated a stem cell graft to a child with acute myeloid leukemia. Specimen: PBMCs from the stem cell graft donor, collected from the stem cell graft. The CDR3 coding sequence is TGTGCCAGTAGTCCCTCGACAGGGGGCGTCAGGCTTCAGCCCCAGCGTTTT. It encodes CASSPSTGGVRLQPQRF.